These 17 T cell receptor beta chains were sequenced from one sample in a study of OX40 agonist ivuxolimab in advanced cancers. The library was prepared using the immunoSEQ multiplex PCR assay. Entries here come from immuneACCESS through TCRdb and include only in-frame sequences with V and J called. Some clones fail to appear in such tables; in the studies checked, an unresolved V gene covers under half of the shortfall, and the cause of the remainder is unknown. The sample has about 50,000 clones on record, about 80% of them singletons. The ten biggest clones cover more than 2.5% of the sample. Sequencing used CD4+ or CD8+ T cells sorted from blood, obtained in a trial of the OX40 agonist ivuxolimab. The receptors shown here come from an adult with an advanced solid tumor such as melanoma, head and neck, liver or kidney cancer.

V usage is TRBV7-2 and J usage is TRBJ2-5; 11 bases map to TRBD2. Germline lookup yields CDR1 SGHTA and CDR2 FQGNSA. The V and J ends lost 5 bases and 5 bases, in that order; junction bases with no gene match: 13. The CDR3 spans 17 residues. CDR3 DNA sequence: TGTGCCAGCAGCCTCGCCCGGGTAGCGGGGGGGCGCGAGACCCAGTACTTC. Translating gives CASSLARVAGGRETQYF.

V and J are TRBV6-5 and TRBJ1-5, with 7 bases that match TRBD1. The CDR3 consists of 16 residues. Trimming removed 4 bases from V and 2 bases from J; junction bases left unmatched: 8. Per the germline V gene, CDR1 is MNHEY and CDR2 is SVGAGI. The CDR3 DNA reads TGTGCCAGCAGTTCCTACAGGGGAGGTGGCAATCAGCCCCAGCATTTT. As protein: CASSSYRGGGNQPQHF.

V and J are TRBV2 and TRBJ1-1; D is unresolved. Trimming shortened V by 1 base and J by 10 bases, and 4 bases separated the two germline ends. There are 10 residues in the CDR3. In germline, CDR1 is SNHLY, CDR2 FYNNEI. CDR3 residues: CASSEDGAFF. The CDR3 nucleotides are TGTGCCAGCAGTGAAGATGGAGCTTTCTTT.

J is TRBJ2-4 and V is TRBV5-1; 8 bases map to TRBD1. J was trimmed by 8 bases and V by 4 bases; bases with no gene match: 5. The germline V gene has CDR1 SGHRS and CDR2 YFSETQ. The CDR3 has 13 residues. The CDR3 nucleotides read TGCGCCAGCAGCGCGACAGGGGCGGACATTCAGTACTTC. It yields the protein CASSATGADIQYF.

This chain uses TRBV11-2 with TRBJ1-5, with D maybe TRBD1 (5 bases). The ends were cut back, 5 bases at V and 7 bases at J, with 12 bases in the middle. CDR3 size: 13 residues. Germline CDR1 is SGHAT and CDR2 is FQNNGV. CDR3 sequence reads: CASSPGGVQPQHF. In DNA, the CDR3 is TGTGCCAGCAGCCCCGGGGGGGTCCAGCCCCAGCATTTT.

This clone was seen a few times. The rearrangement uses TRBV10-2 and TRBJ2-7; TRBD1 matches 7 bases. The CDR3 covers 11 residues. Germline values: CDR1 WSHSY, CDR2 SAAADI. V lost 8 bases and J lost 2; bases outside the gene matches: 0. For the CDR3, the DNA is TGCGCCAGCCAGGGGGCCTACGAGCAGTACTTC. This gives the protein CASQGAYEQYF.

The chain has TRBV5-1 and TRBJ1-2; D perhaps matches TRBD1 (5 bases). Germline V gene sequence: CDR1 SGHRS, CDR2 YFSETQ. This CDR3 is 12 amino acids long. V lost 3 bases and J lost 7, with 10 bases in between. CDR3 nucleotides: TGCGCCAGCAGCTCGGAAGGGGTTGGCTACACCTTC. Translation gives CASSSEGVGYTF.

The chain combines TRBV6-1 with TRBJ2-2; TRBD1 aligns across 10 bases. Per germline, CDR1 MNHNS and CDR2 SASEGT. The junction had 1 base not matched to a gene; V was cut back by 5 bases and J by 4 bases. This CDR3 is 14 amino acids long. The CDR3 DNA reads TGTGCCAGCAGTAGGACAGGGGGCACCGGGGAGCTGTTTTTT. Its translation: CASSRTGGTGELFF.

V is TRBV7-6 and J is TRBJ2-3; D is unresolved. CDR1 SGHVS and CDR2 FNYEAQ come from the germline V gene. The CDR3 totals 16 residues. V was trimmed by 5 bases and J by 1 base, leaving 16 bases between them. CDR3 loop: CASSPRRVFGTDTQYF. CDR3 in DNA: TGTGCCAGCAGCCCACGTCGGGTATTTGGCACAGATACGCAGTATTTT.

The V call is TRBV5-1, the J call TRBJ2-3, with TRBD2 matching over 10 bases. Per germline, CDR1 SGHRS and CDR2 YFSETQ. The CDR3 covers 16 residues. V shed 0 bases, J shed 4 bases, and the junction held 5 bases outside the gene matches. CDR3 coding DNA: TGCGCCAGCAGCTTGGGGGCTAGCGGGGGAGCAGATACGCAGTATTTT. This gives the protein CASSLGASGGADTQYF. Drawing the rest from reference TRBV5-1 and TRBJ2-3, the complete variable domain is KAGVTQTPRYLIKTRGQQVTLSCSPISGHRSVSWYQQTPGQGLQFLFEYFSETQRNKGNFPGRFSGRQFSNSRSEMNVSTLELGDSALYLCASSLGASGGADTQYFGPGTRLTVL.

V is TRBV5-8 and J is TRBJ2-7, with D perhaps TRBD1 or TRBD2 (6 bases each). There are 15 residues in the CDR3. Looked up from germline, CDR1 is SGHTS and CDR2 is YDEGEE. V lost 1 base, J lost 3 bases, and 14 bases lay in between. The CDR3 is CASSLSSGARYEQYF. The CDR3, as DNA: TGTGCCAGCAGCTTGTCGTCGGGGGCTCGCTACGAGCAGTACTTC.

The chain has TRBV5-1 and TRBJ2-7, with D possibly being TRBD1 (6 bases). The ends were cut back, 0 bases at V and 3 bases at J, with 10 bases in the middle. The CDR3 runs to 14 residues. In germline, CDR1 is SGHRS, CDR2 YFSETQ. The chain's CDR3 is CASSLDRAVYEQYF. DNA of the CDR3: TGCGCCAGCAGCTTGGACAGGGCAGTCTACGAGCAGTACTTC.

A remark on this clone: A junction end diverges from the germline sequence, so it may reflect a read error. Different DNA sequences within this sample yield the same CDR3. The rearrangement joins TRBV7-6 to TRBJ2-2, with a weak D call TRBD2 (5 bases). This CDR3 contains 13 residues. Germline assignment: CDR1 SGHVS and CDR2 FNYEAQ. The CDR3, as DNA: TGTGCCAGCAGCTTAGGGCTGTCCGGGGAGTTGTTTTTT. Translation: CASSLGLSGELFF.

The V call is TRBV5-1, the J call TRBJ2-3; D could derive from TRBD1 or TRBD2 (6 bases each). CDR3 length: 14 amino acids. The V gene's germline CDR1 is SGHRS and CDR2 YFSETQ. V lost 7 bases and J lost 2, with 14 bases in between. The DNA for the CDR3 is TGCGCCAGCGGGGGGCCACAGAACACAGATACGCAGTATTTT. It specifies CASGGPQNTDTQYF.

V usage is TRBV10-3 and J usage is TRBJ2-7, with D possibly being TRBD2 (5 bases). The CDR3 covers 14 residues. Deletions cut 6 bases from V and 0 bases from J, with 12 bases between. Germline V gene lookup returns CDR1 ENHRY and CDR2 SYGVKD. CDR3: CAISDRGSSYEQYF. In nucleotides, the CDR3 is TGTGCCATCAGCGACCGGGGAAGCTCCTACGAGCAGTACTTC.

V usage is TRBV6-5 and J usage is TRBJ1-1; no clear D. Per germline, CDR1 MNHEY and CDR2 SVGAGI. V was clipped by 5 bases and J by 6 bases, with 13 bases between them. The CDR3 covers 13 residues. As DNA, the CDR3 is TGTGCCAGCAGTGGACTCTGGGTGGCTGAAGCTTTCTTT. This gives the protein CASSGLWVAEAFF.

V is TRBV9 and J is TRBJ2-7; a possible D gene is TRBD1 (7 bases). CDR1 and CDR2 (germline): SGDLS, YYNGEE. This CDR3 comprises 15 residues. The germline V and J ends were trimmed by 0 bases and 1 base, with 11 bases remaining between them. CDR3 sequence reads: CASSVAAGGSYEQYF. In DNA, the CDR3 is TGTGCCAGCAGCGTAGCGGCAGGGGGGTCCTACGAGCAGTACTTC.